Reported below is one T cell receptor (beta chain). The target antigen is unknown. This specimen comes from a study of cytomegalovirus exposure and HLA in healthy donors. Study in general: Early released data had tens of millions of unique TCRs, all coming from HLA-typed donors.

Regarding the study as a whole: In presence/absence analyses, roughly uniform sequencing depth across donors was assumed. With further analysis later on, most CMV-associated TCR beta chains appeared HLA-restricted. From TCR beta sequences, most subjects' HLA-A and HLA-B alleles were reportedly predicted accurately.

The CDR3 runs 13 residues. V was pared by 7 bases and J by 2 bases, with 5 bases of the junction left unmatched. Germline V gives CDR1 SNHLY, CDR2 FYNNEI. The PCR was carried out with 60 Vbeta primers and 13 Jbeta primers. This table comes from immunoSEQ multiplex PCR, and its TCRdb copy is limited to in-frame clones, with some not included. The sample has under 200,000 clones, roughly 80% seen once; the top ten hold 1.5% to 2%. The TCR was taken from a human donor in good health. The rearrangement joins TRBV2 to TRBJ2-7; TRBD1 aligns across 7 bases. The specimen was PBMCs. The CDR3 DNA is TGTGCCAGCATTGGACAGGACCCCTACGAGCAGTACTTC. Its translation: CASIGQDPYEQYF.